The clone carrying this TCR beta chain appeared a few times. Its matching antigen is unknown. With 6 bases clipped from V and 4 bases from J, the junction kept 8 bases outside the gene matches. The CDR3 runs 15 residues. CDR1 and CDR2 (germline): ENHRY, SYGVKD. TCRB transcripts that were expressed got sequenced, as all of the isolated RNA had been reverse transcribed. Measured with immunoSEQ multiplex PCR; TCRdb has only the in-frame clones, and not every one. This sample yields 350,000 to 450,000 clones, of which around 13% are seen a single time; 0.0095% to 0.012% belongs to the top ten. Sampling consisted of one heparinised blood draw per donor, averaging approximately 120 mL. This sample stems from a study of beta chain features in type 1 diabetes. About the study: Healthy donors resembled patients in age, gender and cell yields. Study results and caveats: For TCRB rearrangement, an influence of HLA type remained unresolved here. A moderate, significant TCRB CDR3 shortening appeared in type 1 diabetes across four CD4+ subsets.

This sequence joins TRBV10-3 and TRBJ2-1; 8 bases are a match to TRBD2. Sequences were obtained from naive CD4+ T cells from blood. The clonotype comes from a woman between 18 and 30 years old with type 1 diabetes. The CDR3 bases are TGTGCCATCAGCCCCCAGGGCGGGAGGTACAATGAGCAGTTCTTC. As protein: CAISPQGGRYNEQFF.